A single sample gave rise to the 5 T cell receptor beta chains below, sequenced in a study of cytomegalovirus exposure and HLA in healthy donors. Amplification used 60 Vbeta primers and 13 Jbeta primers. Repertoires were generated with immunoSEQ multiplex PCR, while TCRdb's copy carries only in-frame clones and drops some. The sample holds about 160,000 clones, more than 70% seen once. Sequenced input: PBMCs. These receptors were collected from a male donor in good health and CMV-seropositive.

The V gene is TRBV6-1, the J gene TRBJ2-1, with 12 bases that match TRBD2. J gave up 4 bases and V 3 bases, and 7 bases lay outside the gene matches. Germline CDR1 and CDR2: MNHNS and SASEGT. The CDR3 has 17 amino acids. CDR3 residues: CASSDTSGRFFYNEQFF. The CDR3 region has the DNA TGTGCCAGCAGTGATACTAGCGGGAGGTTTTTTTACAATGAGCAGTTCTTC.

This clone is a singleton in its sample. The CDR3 sequence is CASCPGLAGGEQYF. For the CDR3, the DNA is TGTGCCAGCTGCCCGGGACTAGCGGGAGGCGAGCAGTACTTC. The chain couples TRBV27 to TRBJ2-7, with TRBD2 identical over 15 bases. Germline trimming cut 8 bases from V and 6 bases from J; bases unmatched to any gene: 5. CDR1 MNHEY and CDR2 SMNVEV come from the germline V gene (reference sequence). This CDR3 is 14 amino acids long.

Comments on this clone: The junction departs from germline at one end; a sequencing error may be responsible. CDR3 coding DNA: TGTGCTAGCAGCCTCCGACAGGGTACCCCCTACGAGCAGTACTTC. This sequence encodes CASSLRQGTPYEQYF. The chain combines TRBV7-7 with TRBJ2-7; 7 bases map to TRBD1. CDR3 size: 15 residues. The V gene's germline CDR1 is SSHAT and CDR2 FNYEAQ (reference sequence).

This chain joins TRBV5-1 and TRBJ2-7; 8 nucleotides line up with TRBD2. The CDR3 contains 16 residues. The V gene's germline CDR1 is SGHRS and CDR2 YFSETQ. V dropped 1 base and J dropped 0; count of bases not matched to a gene: 6. CDR3 sequence: CASSLSSSGFSYEQYF. The CDR3 DNA sequence: TGCGCCAGCAGCTTGTCATCTAGCGGGTTCTCCTACGAGCAGTACTTC.

This clone has a handful of counts. The chain joins TRBV5-6 to TRBJ2-7; TRBD2 matches at 10 bases. The CDR3 has 16 residues. Trimming removed 0 bases from V and 6 bases from J; junction bases left unmatched: 9. CDR1 and CDR2 from the germline V gene are SGHDT and YYEEEE. The CDR3 bases are TGTGCCAGCAGCTTGGAGGCGAGCGGGAGGGGTTCCGAGCAGTACTTC. Its translation: CASSLEASGRGSEQYF.